The rows below give T cell receptor beta chains drawn from one sample of a study of blood T cell repertoires in COVID-19. The table came from immunoSEQ multiplex PCR; TCRdb's copy has only in-frame clones and leaves some out. The sample has 19,000 or so clones, 75% to 85% seen once; the top ten hold roughly two thirds. The specimen sequenced was peripheral blood. The source is a man older than 75 with acute or convalescent COVID-19. The CDR3 runs from the conserved cysteine through the conserved F or W. Each record gives: CDR3 DNA, CDR3 protein, V gene, D gene, J gene, clone size. D genes are given only for firm matches. Clone size is given for some rows only: seen once, a few or many times, or a class if the clone is expanded.

cdr3_nt: TGCAGTGCTAGTGATCGGGACAGGGACCCCTATGGCTACACCTTC
cdr3_aa: CSASDRDRDPYGYTF
v_call: TRBV20-1
d_call: TRBD1
j_call: TRBJ1-2
clone_size: .

cdr3_nt: TGTGCCAGCAGCTTCCGGGAGGGAGACAATGAGCAGTTCTTC
cdr3_aa: CASSFREGDNEQFF
v_call: TRBV11-3
d_call: TRBD2
j_call: TRBJ2-1
clone_size: .

cdr3_nt: TGTGCCAGTAGTTCACCGGGACTAGCGGGGGGGCGGAATACGCAGTATTTT
cdr3_aa: CASSSPGLAGGRNTQYF
v_call: TRBV19
d_call: TRBD2
j_call: TRBJ2-3
clone_size: .

cdr3_nt: TGCGCCAGCAGCCAAGCGACCGCTATAGCGGGGGGGAGTTACAATGAGCAGTTCTTC
cdr3_aa: CASSQATAIAGGSYNEQFF
v_call: TRBV4-1
d_call: TRBD2
j_call: TRBJ2-1
clone_size: .

cdr3_nt: TGTGCCAGCAGCTTATGGGGACAGGGTCAGCCCCAGCATTTT
cdr3_aa: CASSLWGQGQPQHF
v_call: TRBV7-2
d_call: TRBD1
j_call: TRBJ1-5
clone_size: once

cdr3_nt: TGTGCCAGCAGCTTAGGTAGCGGGACCACCTACAATGAGCAGTTCTTC
cdr3_aa: CASSLGSGTTYNEQFF
v_call: TRBV7-2
d_call: TRBD2
j_call: TRBJ2-1
clone_size: .

cdr3_nt: TGTGCCAGCAGCCGACAGGGGATCTCCGGGGAGCTGTTTTTT
cdr3_aa: CASSRQGISGELFF
v_call: TRBV14
d_call: TRBD1
j_call: TRBJ2-2
clone_size: .

cdr3_nt: TGTGCCAGCAGCTTGGACCCGGGACAGAGCTATGGCTACACCTTC
cdr3_aa: CASSLDPGQSYGYTF
v_call: TRBV5-4
d_call: TRBD1
j_call: TRBJ1-2
clone_size: .

cdr3_nt: TGTGCCAGTAGTAAGTGGACAGGTCGGTCCGAGCAGTACTTC
cdr3_aa: CASSKWTGRSEQYF
v_call: TRBV19
d_call: TRBD1
j_call: TRBJ2-7
clone_size: .

cdr3_nt: TGTGCCAGCAGTTCAGCGGGGGGGGGCTCCTACGAGCAGTACTTC
cdr3_aa: CASSSAGGGSYEQYF
v_call: TRBV6-2/TRBV6-3
d_call: TRBD2
j_call: TRBJ2-7
clone_size: .

cdr3_nt: TGTGCCAGCAGCCACCCCAAGGACAGGGGCGGCTACGAGCAGTACTTC
cdr3_aa: CASSHPKDRGGYEQYF
v_call: TRBV7-9
d_call: TRBD1
j_call: TRBJ2-7
clone_size: .

cdr3_nt: TGTGCCAGCAGCTTAGTCGCGGGGACCGGGGAGCTGTTTTTT
cdr3_aa: CASSLVAGTGELFF
v_call: TRBV7-9
d_call: .
j_call: TRBJ2-2
clone_size: few

cdr3_nt: TGCGCCAGCAGCTCTGGAACTGGACAGGCACTCTATGGCTACACCTTC
cdr3_aa: CASSSGTGQALYGYTF
v_call: TRBV4-3
d_call: TRBD1
j_call: TRBJ1-2
clone_size: .

cdr3_nt: TGTGCCAGCAGCTTGTCTTGGGACAGGGGGACCAAAAACATTCAGTACTTC
cdr3_aa: CASSLSWDRGTKNIQYF
v_call: TRBV5-8
d_call: TRBD1
j_call: TRBJ2-4
clone_size: .

cdr3_nt: TGTGCCAGCAGGGGTAACAGGGGAGAGCCCCAGCATTTT
cdr3_aa: CASRGNRGEPQHF
v_call: TRBV6-5
d_call: TRBD1
j_call: TRBJ1-5
clone_size: .

cdr3_nt: TGTGCCAGCAGCCGGTGGAGAGAGAACACTGAAGCTTTCTTT
cdr3_aa: CASSRWRENTEAFF
v_call: TRBV5-4
d_call: .
j_call: TRBJ1-1
clone_size: .

cdr3_nt: TGTGCCAGCAGTGGGGACAGACAAGAGACCCAGTACTTC
cdr3_aa: CASSGDRQETQYF
v_call: TRBV28
d_call: TRBD1
j_call: TRBJ2-5
clone_size: .

cdr3_nt: TGTGCCAGCAGCTACGGAGTAGGGGAAGATTCACCCCTCCACTTT
cdr3_aa: CASSYGVGEDSPLHF
v_call: TRBV7-9
d_call: .
j_call: TRBJ1-6
clone_size: once

cdr3_nt: TGCGCCAGCAGCTTGGACCCCGAGTTCACAGATACGCAGTATTTT
cdr3_aa: CASSLDPEFTDTQYF
v_call: TRBV5-1
d_call: .
j_call: TRBJ2-3
clone_size: .

cdr3_nt: TGTGCCAGCTCTTTAGGACAGGGCACCTACAATGAGCAGTTCTTC
cdr3_aa: CASSLGQGTYNEQFF
v_call: TRBV18
d_call: TRBD1
j_call: TRBJ2-1
clone_size: .

cdr3_nt: TGTGCCAGCAGTCCCCAGAAAGCGACAGGGGAAGCCAAAAACATTCAGTACTTC
cdr3_aa: CASSPQKATGEAKNIQYF
v_call: TRBV28
d_call: TRBD1
j_call: TRBJ2-4
clone_size: .

cdr3_nt: TGTGCCTGGAGGGGACTGACAGGGGTGATTTCGGCCCTCCACTTT
cdr3_aa: CAWRGLTGVISALHF
v_call: TRBV30
d_call: TRBD1
j_call: TRBJ1-6
clone_size: .

cdr3_nt: TGTGCCAGCAGCTTTCTAGGACTCACAGATACGCAGTATTTT
cdr3_aa: CASSFLGLTDTQYF
v_call: TRBV7-9
d_call: .
j_call: TRBJ2-3
clone_size: .